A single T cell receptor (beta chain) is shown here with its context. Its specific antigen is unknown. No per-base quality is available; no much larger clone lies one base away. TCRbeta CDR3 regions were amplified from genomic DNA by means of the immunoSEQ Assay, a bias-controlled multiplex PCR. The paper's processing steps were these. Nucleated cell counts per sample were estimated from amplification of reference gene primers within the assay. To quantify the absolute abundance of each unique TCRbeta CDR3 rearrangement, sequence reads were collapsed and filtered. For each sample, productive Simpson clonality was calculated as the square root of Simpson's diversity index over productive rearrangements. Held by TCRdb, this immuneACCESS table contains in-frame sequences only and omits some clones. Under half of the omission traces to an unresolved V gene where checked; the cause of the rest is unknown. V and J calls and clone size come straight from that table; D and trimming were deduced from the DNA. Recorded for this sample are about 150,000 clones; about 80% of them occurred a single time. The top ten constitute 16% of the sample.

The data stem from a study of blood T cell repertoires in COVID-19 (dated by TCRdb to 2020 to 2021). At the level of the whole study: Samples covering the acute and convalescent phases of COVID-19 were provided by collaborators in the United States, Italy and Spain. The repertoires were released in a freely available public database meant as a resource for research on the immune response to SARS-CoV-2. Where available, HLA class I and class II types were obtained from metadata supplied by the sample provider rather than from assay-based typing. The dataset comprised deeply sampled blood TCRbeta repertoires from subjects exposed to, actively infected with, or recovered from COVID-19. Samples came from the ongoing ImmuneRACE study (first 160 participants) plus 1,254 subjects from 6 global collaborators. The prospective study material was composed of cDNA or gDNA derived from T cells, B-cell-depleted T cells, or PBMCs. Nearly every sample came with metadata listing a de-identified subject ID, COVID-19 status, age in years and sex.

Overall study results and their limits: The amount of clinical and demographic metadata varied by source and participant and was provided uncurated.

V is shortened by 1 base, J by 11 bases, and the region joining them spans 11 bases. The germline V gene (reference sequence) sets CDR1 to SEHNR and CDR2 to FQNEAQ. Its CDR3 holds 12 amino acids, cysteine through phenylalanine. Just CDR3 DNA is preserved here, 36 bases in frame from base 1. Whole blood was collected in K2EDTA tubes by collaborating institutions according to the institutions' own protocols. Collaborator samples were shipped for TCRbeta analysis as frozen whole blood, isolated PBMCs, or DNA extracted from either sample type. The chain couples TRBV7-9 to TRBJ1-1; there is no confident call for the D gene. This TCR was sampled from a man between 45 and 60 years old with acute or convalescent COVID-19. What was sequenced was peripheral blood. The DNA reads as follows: TGTGCCAGCAGCTTAGTTCTCGGTGCGGCTTTCTTT. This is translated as CASSLVLGAAFF.